This is a list of T cell receptor beta chains from one sample in a study of blood T cells in healthy people across ages. TCRdb recomputed calls from the 5' RACE reads with MiXCR, one row per CDR3 protein. The data show roughly 2 million distinct CDR3 sequences, with 49% seen just once and 2.1% held by the top ten. Sequenced: blood. These receptors were obtained from a woman in her thirties or forties in good health. The CDR3 runs from the conserved cysteine through the conserved F or W. A D gene is named only where the DNA matches it firmly. The size field is filled for only some rows; it gives once, few, many or a size class.

len | abundance | j_gene | v_gene | d_gene | CDR3nt | CDR3aa
13 | few | TRBJ2-7 | TRBV20-1 | - | TGCAGTGCTAAAGAGGGCCCCATCCACGAGCAGTACTTC | CSAKEGPIHEQYF
16 | few | TRBJ2-1 | TRBV9 | - | TGTGCCAGCAGCGTAGGCCTCGGGGGGCCTGACAATGAGCAGTTCTTC | CASSVGLGGPDNEQFF
12 | - | TRBJ2-7 | TRBV2 | TRBD2 | TGTGCTGGGGGGGGTCAGGTCTACGAGCAGTACTTC | CAGGGQVYEQYF
16 | few | TRBJ2-5 | TRBV18 | - | TGTGCCAGCTCATGGGGAGCTGCTTTTTCACAAGAGACCCAGTACTTC | CASSWGAAFSQETQYF
12 | few | TRBJ2-3 | TRBV29-1 | TRBD2 | TGCAGCGTTGAGGGGGGGTCAGATACGCAGTATTTT | CSVEGGSDTQYF
15 | few | TRBJ1-2 | TRBV5-1 | - | TGCGCCAGCAGCTCGTCGGACGGATATTTGGGGGGCTACACCTTC | CASSSSDGYLGGYTF
15 | - | TRBJ2-7 | TRBV27 | - | TGTGCCAGCACCCTGAGACCAGGGTTATCCTACGAGCAGTACTTC | CASTLRPGLSYEQYF
11 | few | TRBJ2-5 | TRBV24-1 | - | TGTGCCACCAGTGATTTGAATGAGCAGTACTTC | CATSDLNEQYF
15 | - | TRBJ2-1 | TRBV5-1 | - | TGCGCCAGCAGCGGTATTTCAATGCGCTACAATGAGCAGTTCTTC | CASSGISMRYNEQFF
16 | - | TRBJ2-3 | TRBV4-1 | TRBD2 | TGCGCCAGCAGCCAAGAAGCGGGACTAATGATAGATACGCAGTATTTT | CASSQEAGLMIDTQYF
15 | - | TRBJ1-1 | TRBV28 | - | TGTGCCAGCAGTTTAGCAGGGAGTGGGATTACTGAAGCTTTCTTT | CASSLAGSGITEAFF
13 | - | TRBJ2-3 | TRBV7-2 | - | TGTGCCAGCAGCCTTATGAAAGCCGATACGCAGTATTTT | CASSLMKADTQYF
14 | - | TRBJ1-2 | TRBV29-1 | - | TGCAGCGTCGGGGGAGGGATCGCCAACTATGGCTACACCTTC | CSVGGGIANYGYTF
15 | few | TRBJ2-5 | TRBV7-2 | - | TGTGCCAGCAGCTCAGTCACAGGGTACCAAGAGACCCAGTACTTC | CASSSVTGYQETQYF
14 | - | TRBJ2-1 | TRBV5-1 | - | TGCGCCAGCAGGTGGGGGGAGACCTACAATGAGCAGTTCTTC | CASRWGETYNEQFF
13 | many | TRBJ2-7 | TRBV29-1 | - | TGCAGCGTTTCAGGGGTCATCAGGTACGAGCAGTACTTC | CSVSGVIRYEQYF
13 | - | TRBJ2-7 | TRBV13 | - | TGTGCCAGCCAAGAGGGACCAGTGGCCGAGCAGTACTTC | CASQEGPVAEQYF
17 | - | TRBJ1-6 | TRBV6-6 | TRBD1 | TGTGCCAGCAGTTATGTACGACAGGGACGGGGCAATTCACCCCTCCACTTT | CASSYVRQGRGNSPLHF
12 | - | TRBJ2-5 | TRBV28 | - | TGTGCCAGCAGCGCCCGTACTGCGGCGCAGTACTTC | CASSARTAAQYF
15 | - | TRBJ2-7 | TRBV6-5 | - | TGTGCCAGCAGTTACTCGCGGGACACCGCCTACGAGCAGTACTTC | CASSYSRDTAYEQYF
15 | once | TRBJ2-1 | TRBV6-1 | - | TGTGCCAGCAGTGAATACAGGGTAGGACAAGAGACCCAGTTCTTC | CASSEYRVGQETQFF
15 | - | TRBJ2-5 | TRBV25-1 | TRBD2 | TGTGCCAGCAGTGAATTTCCTAGCGGCGCGGAGACCCAGTACTTC | CASSEFPSGAETQYF
22 | - | TRBJ2-6 | TRBV5-1 | TRBD2 | TGCGCCAGCAGCCCCGTAGCGGGGGGGGCCCAAGGTTCTCTCTCTGGGGCCAACGTCCTGACTTTC | CASSPVAGGAQGSLSGANVLTF
19 | - | TRBJ1-5 | TRBV12-3/TRBV12-4 | TRBD1 | TGTGCCAGCAGGGCCCGCTTGGGGACAGGGGCCTTGAGCAATCAGCCCCAGCATTTT | CASRARLGTGALSNQPQHF
13 | - | TRBJ1-2 | TRBV7-9 | TRBD1 | TGTGCCAGCAGACGAGGACAGGGCGGCGGCTACACCTTC | CASRRGQGGGYTF
13 | - | TRBJ2-6 | TRBV6-2/TRBV6-3 | - | TGTGCCAGCATACCCTCTGGGGCCAACGTCCTGACTTTC | CASIPSGANVLTF
14 | - | TRBJ1-1 | TRBV20-1 | - | TGCAGTGCTAGAGCCGGGCGAACCTACACTGAAGCTTTCTTT | CSARAGRTYTEAFF
13 | - | TRBJ2-1 | TRBV10-3 | - | TGTGCCATCGGGTGGTGGGATGACAATGAGCAGTTCTTC | CAIGWWDDNEQFF
14 | few | TRBJ2-3 | TRBV12-3/TRBV12-4 | - | TGTGCCAGCAGTCCCCGATTGGGCACAGATACGCAGTATTTT | CASSPRLGTDTQYF
16 | few | TRBJ1-2 | TRBV7-9 | - | TGTGCCAGCAGCTCTCCCATAGGCAGCTCGAACTATGGCTACACCTTC | CASSSPIGSSNYGYTF
16 | few | TRBJ2-6 | TRBV20-1 | TRBD1 | TGCAGTGCTAGTCGGACAGGGGGCTATGGGGCCAACGTCCTGACTTTC | CSASRTGGYGANVLTF
14 | - | TRBJ1-1 | TRBV5-5 | TRBD1 | TGTGCCAGCAGTATGACCGGGACAGCACCTGAAGCTTTCTTT | CASSMTGTAPEAFF
14 | once | TRBJ2-7 | TRBV6-5 | - | TGTGCCAGCAGCCAGGATCCGCGAAAGAACGAGCAGTACTTC | CASSQDPRKNEQYF
15 | - | TRBJ1-6 | TRBV20-1 | TRBD1 | TGCAGTGCTCCGGGGGACAGGGGGCGAAATTCACCCCTCCACTTT | CSAPGDRGRNSPLHF
14 | - | TRBJ2-1 | TRBV7-2 | - | TGTGCCAGCAGCTTAGATGTCTACAACAATGAGCAGTTCTTC | CASSLDVYNNEQFF
15 | - | TRBJ2-4 | TRBV7-3 | - | TGTGCCAGCAGCCCTACCCCTGGGTCCCAAAACATTCAGTACTTC | CASSPTPGSQNIQYF
15 | - | TRBJ1-2 | TRBV29-1 | - | TGCAGCGTTGAAGACCGGACCGTCCCGGGTTATGGCTACACCTTC | CSVEDRTVPGYGYTF
14 | - | TRBJ2-3 | TRBV10-2 | - | TGCGCCAGCAGTGAGTTGGCGGGGACAGATACGCAGTATTTT | CASSELAGTDTQYF
14 | - | TRBJ2-3 | TRBV20-1 | TRBD2 | TGCAGTGCTAGATACGGGGGGGTCGCAGATACGCAGTATTTT | CSARYGGVADTQYF
13 | - | TRBJ2-1 | TRBV15 | - | TGTGCCACCAGCAGAGGAGGTGGCGATGAGCAGTTCTTC | CATSRGGGDEQFF
15 | - | TRBJ2-1 | TRBV20-1 | - | TGCAGTGCTAGAGTCGAGGCGCTAAGATACAATGAGCAGTTCTTC | CSARVEALRYNEQFF
12 | - | TRBJ1-4 | TRBV7-9 | - | TGTGCCAGCACCCCCGGCAGTGAAAAACTGTTTTTT | CASTPGSEKLFF
15 | few | TRBJ2-1 | TRBV11-1 | TRBD2 | TGTGCCAGCAGATACACTAGCGGGGGGGCCAATGAGCAGTTCTTC | CASRYTSGGANEQFF
13 | - | TRBJ2-4 | TRBV9 | - | TGTGCCAGCAGCCAACTAGCCCGGGACATTCAGTACTTC | CASSQLARDIQYF
14 | - | TRBJ1-5 | TRBV12-3/TRBV12-4 | - | TGTGCCAGCAGTTTAAGACGGCAAAATCAGCCCCAGCATTTT | CASSLRRQNQPQHF
18 | few | TRBJ2-6 | TRBV3-1 | - | TGTGCCAGCAGCCAGACTCGGACCAGGGTTGCTGGGGCCAACGTCCTGACTTTC | CASSQTRTRVAGANVLTF
15 | - | TRBJ2-7 | TRBV5-1 | TRBD1 | TGCGCCAGCAGCGATAGACAGGGGCCTTTGTCCGAGCAGTACTTC | CASSDRQGPLSEQYF
16 | - | TRBJ2-1 | TRBV7-9 | TRBD2 | TGTGCCAGCTTCTCTGGGGGAGGGGCCTCCTACAATGAGCAGTTCTTC | CASFSGGGASYNEQFF
15 | - | TRBJ2-1 | TRBV5-1 | - | TGCGCCAGCGGCTTGGAGGGCAGACTTGGCGATGAGCAGTTCTTC | CASGLEGRLGDEQFF
14 | - | TRBJ2-7 | TRBV4-1 | - | TGCGCCAGCAGCCAAGGTTGGGGGACGTACGAGCAGTACTTC | CASSQGWGTYEQYF
14 | - | TRBJ2-7 | TRBV28 | - | TGTGCCAGCTCGACAGTGGGCGTAATCTACGAGCAGTACTTC | CASSTVGVIYEQYF
14 | - | TRBJ2-4 | TRBV5-6 | TRBD2 | TGTGCCAGCAGCCCGGGAGGGACTTCTAACATTCAGTACTTC | CASSPGGTSNIQYF
11 | - | TRBJ1-1 | TRBV29-1 | - | TGCAGCGTTGGGAGGCAGGGTGTAGCTTTCTTT | CSVGRQGVAFF
14 | - | TRBJ2-7 | TRBV5-1 | - | TGCGCCAGCAGCATTAGCGGCTCCTCCTACGAGCAGTACTTC | CASSISGSSYEQYF